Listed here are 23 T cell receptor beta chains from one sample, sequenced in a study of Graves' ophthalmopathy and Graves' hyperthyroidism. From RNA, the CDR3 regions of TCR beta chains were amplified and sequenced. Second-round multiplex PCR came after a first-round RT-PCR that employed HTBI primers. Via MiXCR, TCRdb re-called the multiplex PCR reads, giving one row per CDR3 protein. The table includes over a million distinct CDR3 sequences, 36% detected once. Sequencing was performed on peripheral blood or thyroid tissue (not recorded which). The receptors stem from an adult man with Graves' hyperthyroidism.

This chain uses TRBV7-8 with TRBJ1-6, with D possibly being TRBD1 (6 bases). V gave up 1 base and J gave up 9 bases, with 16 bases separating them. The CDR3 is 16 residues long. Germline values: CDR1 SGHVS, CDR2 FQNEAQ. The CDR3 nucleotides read TGTGCCAGCAGCTTAGGGTACACCGGGGGCAGTTCACCCCTCCACTTT. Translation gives CASSLGYTGGSSPLHF.

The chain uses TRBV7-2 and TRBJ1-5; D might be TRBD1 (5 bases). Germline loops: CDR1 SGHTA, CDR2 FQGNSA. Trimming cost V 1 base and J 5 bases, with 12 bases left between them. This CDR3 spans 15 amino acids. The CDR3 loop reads CASSLDGRGHQPQHF. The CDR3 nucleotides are TGTGCCAGCAGCTTAGACGGAAGGGGTCATCAGCCCCAGCATTTT.

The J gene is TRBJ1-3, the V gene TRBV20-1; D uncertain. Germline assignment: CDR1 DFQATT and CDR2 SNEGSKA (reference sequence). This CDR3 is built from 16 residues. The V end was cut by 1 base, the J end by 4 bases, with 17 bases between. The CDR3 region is CSARGVGRAGGNTIYF. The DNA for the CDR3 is TGCAGTGCTAGAGGTGTTGGCAGAGCGGGCGGAAACACCATATATTTT.

For the CDR3, the DNA is TGTGCCAGCAGCCAGGTGGTGAGTTCACCCCTCCACTTT. It codes for CASSQVVSSPLHF. V usage is TRBV11-2 and J usage is TRBJ1-6, with D unresolved. Germline V CDR1 and CDR2: SGHAT, FQNNGV. The CDR3 spans 13 residues. V lost 5 bases and J lost 9, with 11 bases in between.

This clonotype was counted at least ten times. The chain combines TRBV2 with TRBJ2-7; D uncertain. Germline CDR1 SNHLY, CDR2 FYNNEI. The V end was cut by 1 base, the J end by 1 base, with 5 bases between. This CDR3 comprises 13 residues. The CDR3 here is CASSEGGSYEQYF. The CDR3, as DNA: TGTGCCAGCAGTGAAGGGGGTTCCTACGAGCAGTACTTC.

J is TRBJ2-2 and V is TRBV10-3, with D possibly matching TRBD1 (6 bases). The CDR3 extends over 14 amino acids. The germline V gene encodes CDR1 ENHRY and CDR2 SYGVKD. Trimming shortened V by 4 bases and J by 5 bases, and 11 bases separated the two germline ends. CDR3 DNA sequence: TGTGCCATCAGTGCAGGGGCTTTTACCGGGGAGCTGTTTTTT. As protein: CAISAGAFTGELFF.

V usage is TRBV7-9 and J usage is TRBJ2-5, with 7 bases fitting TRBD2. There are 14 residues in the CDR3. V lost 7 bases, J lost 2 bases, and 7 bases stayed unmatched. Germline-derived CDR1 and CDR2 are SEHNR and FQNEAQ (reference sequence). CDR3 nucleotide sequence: TGTGCCAGCACCTCCGGGACTACTCAAGAGACCCAGTACTTC. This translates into CASTSGTTQETQYF.

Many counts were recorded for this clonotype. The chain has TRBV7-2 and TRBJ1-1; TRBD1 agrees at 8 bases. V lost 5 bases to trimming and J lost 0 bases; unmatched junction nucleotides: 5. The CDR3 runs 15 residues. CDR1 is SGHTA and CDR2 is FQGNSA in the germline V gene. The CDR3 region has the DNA TGTGCCAGCAGCGTAGGACAGGGAGTGAACACTGAAGCTTTCTTT. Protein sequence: CASSVGQGVNTEAFF.

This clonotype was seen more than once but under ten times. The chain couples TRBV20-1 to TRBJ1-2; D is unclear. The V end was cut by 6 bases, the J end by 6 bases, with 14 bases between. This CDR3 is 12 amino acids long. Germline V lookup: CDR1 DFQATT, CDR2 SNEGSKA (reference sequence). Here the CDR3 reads CSAGVGRDGYTF. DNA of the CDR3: TGCAGTGCCGGGGTGGGGAGGGATGGCTACACCTTC.

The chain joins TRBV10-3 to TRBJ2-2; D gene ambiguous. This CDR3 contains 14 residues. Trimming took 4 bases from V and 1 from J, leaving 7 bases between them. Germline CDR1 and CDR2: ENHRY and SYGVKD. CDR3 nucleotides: TGTGCCATCAGTGCGGCGCAGAACACCGGGGAGCTGTTTTTT. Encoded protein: CAISAAQNTGELFF.

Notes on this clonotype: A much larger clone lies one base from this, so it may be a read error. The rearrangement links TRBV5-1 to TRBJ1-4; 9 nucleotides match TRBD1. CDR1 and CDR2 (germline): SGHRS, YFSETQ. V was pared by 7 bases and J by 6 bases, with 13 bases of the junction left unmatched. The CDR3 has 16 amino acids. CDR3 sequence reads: CASGTLTGGGDEKLFF. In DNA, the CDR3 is TGCGCCAGCGGCACACTAACAGGGGGCGGAGATGAAAAACTGTTTTTT.

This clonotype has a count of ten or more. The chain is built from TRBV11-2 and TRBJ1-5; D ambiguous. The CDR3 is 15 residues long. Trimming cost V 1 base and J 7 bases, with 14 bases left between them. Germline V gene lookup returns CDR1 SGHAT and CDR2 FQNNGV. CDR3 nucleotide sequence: TGTGCCAGCAGCTTAGTGCGAGGGTACGGCCAGCCCCAGCATTTT. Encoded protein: CASSLVRGYGQPQHF.

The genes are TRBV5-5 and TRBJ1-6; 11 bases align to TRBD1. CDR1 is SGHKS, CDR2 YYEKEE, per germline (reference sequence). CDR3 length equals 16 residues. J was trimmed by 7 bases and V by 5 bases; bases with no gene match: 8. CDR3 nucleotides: TGTGCCAGCAGTAGATGGGACAGGGGGATAAATTCACCCCTCCACTTT. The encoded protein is CASSRWDRGINSPLHF.

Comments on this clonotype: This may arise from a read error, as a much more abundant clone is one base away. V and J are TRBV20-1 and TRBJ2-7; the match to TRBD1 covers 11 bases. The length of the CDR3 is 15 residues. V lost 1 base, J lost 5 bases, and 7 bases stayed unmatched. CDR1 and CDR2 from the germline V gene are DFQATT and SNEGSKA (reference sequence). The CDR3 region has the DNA TGCAGTGCTAGAGGTCGGGGACAGGGGGGCGACGAGCAGTACTTC. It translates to CSARGRGQGGDEQYF.

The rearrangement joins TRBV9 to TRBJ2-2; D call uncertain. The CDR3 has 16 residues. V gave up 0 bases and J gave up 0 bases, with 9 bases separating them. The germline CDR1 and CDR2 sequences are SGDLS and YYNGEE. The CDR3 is CASSVDRRANTGELFF. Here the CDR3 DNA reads TGTGCCAGCAGCGTAGATAGGCGCGCGAACACCGGGGAGCTGTTTTTT.

This chain's CDR3 is CASRAGQNYEQYF. The CDR3 nucleotides read TGTGCCAGCCGGGCGGGGCAGAACTACGAGCAGTACTTC. The chain uses TRBV13 and TRBJ2-7; D is possibly TRBD2 (6 bases). Germline V gene lookup returns CDR1 PRHDT and CDR2 FYEKMQ (reference sequence). This CDR3 comprises 13 residues. Trimming cost V 8 bases and J 3 bases, with 14 bases left between them.

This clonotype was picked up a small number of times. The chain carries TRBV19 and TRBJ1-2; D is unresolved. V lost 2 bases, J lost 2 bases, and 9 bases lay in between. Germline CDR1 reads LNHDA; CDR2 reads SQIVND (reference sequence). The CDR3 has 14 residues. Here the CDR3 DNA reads TGTGCCAGTAGTATAAAGGCAGTGAACTATGGCTACACCTTC. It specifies CASSIKAVNYGYTF.

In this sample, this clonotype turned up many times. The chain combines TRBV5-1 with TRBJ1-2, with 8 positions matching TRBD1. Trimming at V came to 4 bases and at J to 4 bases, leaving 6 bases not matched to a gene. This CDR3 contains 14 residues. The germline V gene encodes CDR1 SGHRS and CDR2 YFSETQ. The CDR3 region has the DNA TGCGCCAGCAGCCCTCACGGGACAGGCTATGGCTACACCTTC. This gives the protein CASSPHGTGYGYTF. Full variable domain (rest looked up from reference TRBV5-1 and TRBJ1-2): KAGVTQTPRYLIKTRGQQVTLSCSPISGHRSVSWYQQTPGQGLQFLFEYFSETQRNKGNFPGRFSGRQFSNSRSEMNVSTLELGDSALYLCASSPHGTGYGYTFGSGTRLTVV.

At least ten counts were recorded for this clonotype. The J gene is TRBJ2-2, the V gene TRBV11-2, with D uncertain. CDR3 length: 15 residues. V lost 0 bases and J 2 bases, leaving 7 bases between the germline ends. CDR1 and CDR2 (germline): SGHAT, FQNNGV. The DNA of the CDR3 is TGTGCCAGCAGCTTAGAGGCTCGAAACACCGGGGAGCTGTTTTTT. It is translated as CASSLEARNTGELFF.

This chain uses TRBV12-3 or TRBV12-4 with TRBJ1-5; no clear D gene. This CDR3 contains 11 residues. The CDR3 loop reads CASGPIEPQHF. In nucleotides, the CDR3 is TGTGCTAGTGGTCCCATCGAGCCCCAGCATTTT.

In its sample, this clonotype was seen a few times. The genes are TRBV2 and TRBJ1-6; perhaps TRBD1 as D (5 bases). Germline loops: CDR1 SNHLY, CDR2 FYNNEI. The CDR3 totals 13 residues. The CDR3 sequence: CASERGINSPLHF. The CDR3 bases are TGTGCTTCTGAACGGGGGATTAATTCACCCCTCCACTTT.

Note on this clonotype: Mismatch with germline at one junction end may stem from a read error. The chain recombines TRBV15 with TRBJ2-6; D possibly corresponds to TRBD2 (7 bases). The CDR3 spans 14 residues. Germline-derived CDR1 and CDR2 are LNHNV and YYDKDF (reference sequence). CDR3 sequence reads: CATSYARGGYVLTF. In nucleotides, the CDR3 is TGTGCCACCAGCTACGCGAGGGGGGGCTACGTCCTAACTTTC.

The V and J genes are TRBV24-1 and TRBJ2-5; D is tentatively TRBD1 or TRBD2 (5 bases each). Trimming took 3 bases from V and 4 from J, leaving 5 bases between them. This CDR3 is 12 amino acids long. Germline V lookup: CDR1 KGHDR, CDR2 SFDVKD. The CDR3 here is CATSDGGETQYF. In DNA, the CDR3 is TGTGCCACCAGTGATGGGGGAGAGACCCAGTACTTC.